This T cell receptor (beta chain) was sequenced during a study of blood T cell repertoires in COVID-19. On the study more broadly: Italy, Spain and the United States were the sources of the convalescent and acute COVID-19 samples. Sources were T cells, B-cell-depleted T cells, or PBMCs; the material itself was cDNA or gDNA.

J gave up 5 bases and V 0 bases, and 4 bases lay outside the gene matches. Germline-derived CDR1 and CDR2 are SGHNT and YYREEE (reference sequence). The CDR3 is 15 residues long. In the original workflow: Estimation of nucleated cell counts was performed using reference gene primer amplification. TCRdb's copy holds only in-frame clones and misses some; the assay was immunoSEQ multiplex PCR. V and J calls plus clone size are reproduced from that table; the DNA served to infer D and trimming. The sample lists fewer than 450,000 clones; around 89% were seen once. Patients from Seattle were sampled longitudinally, starting during active infection.

The sequence was collected from a woman in her forties or fifties with COVID-19, enrolled during active disease. The sample was peripheral blood. The chain couples TRBV5-4 to TRBJ1-5; TRBD1 aligns across 8 bases. CDR3 bases: TGTGCCAGCAGCTTGGATCAGGGGGCGGATCAGCCCCAGCATTTT. It translates to CASSLDQGADQPQHF.